Given below is one TCR beta chain in context. This clonotype was counted ten times or more. Its antigen is not yet known. Base qualities are not at hand, and no much larger clone is one base apart. The record originates from a study of T cells in Graves' hyperthyroidism and ophthalmopathy (dated by TCRdb to between 2017 and 2020). For the study in its entirety: Peripheral blood was sampled at the time of initial diagnosis, prior to any treatment. The 75 to 100 discovery patients were randomly split 7:3 into training and test sets. According to the paper, TCR Vbeta CDR3 sequencing was carried out on over 130 peripheral blood samples, which came from fewer than 50 ophthalmopathy, some 73 hyperthyroidism and roughly 17 progressor patients. To identify distinguishing TCR V-J signatures, a discovery cohort of around 100 patients was used, comprising some 45 with Graves' ophthalmopathy and some 60 with stable Graves' hyperthyroidism. Thyroid tissue and blood T-cell repertoires from six Graves' hyperthyroidism patients were also compared in the study. Whether ophthalmopathy could be predicted prospectively was tested in an independent validation cohort made up of 18 hyperthyroidism patients plus 17 patients who later progressed to ophthalmopathy. After blood sampling, hyperthyroidism patients were treated with methimazole at a starting dose of 30 mg daily, and ophthalmopathy patients were treated with high-dose intravenous methylprednisolone. Beyond this particular receptor, the publication reports: In validation, progression to ophthalmopathy was predicted by the model with almost 71% sensitivity and approximately 78% specificity, a median of approximately 7.1 months before onset. A model built on a 13 V-J signature distinguished ophthalmopathy from stable hyperthyroidism, reaching about 89% sensitivity and 81.08% specificity in cross-validation and 80%/75% in testing. Sample size was not statistically predetermined, and investigators were not blinded to group allocation. Most expanded thyroid clonotypes (frequency above 0.001) were also detected in blood, suggesting blood repertoires may reflect thyroid immune responses.

The TCR beta CDR3 regions were amplified from the RNA transcripts. A first-round RT-PCR of the TCR CDR3 used the HTBI primer set with the Qiagen OneStep RT-PCR kit. A second multiplex PCR round built the libraries, followed by size selection and purification. Paired-end sequencing of the libraries was performed with 100 bp reads on an Illumina HiSeq2000. The published analysis was carried out like this. SOAPnuke was used to process the raw data, throwing out any read that contained adapters or uncalled bases, had a mean Phred below 15, or lacked an exact constant-primer or identifier match. COPE v1.2.5 was used to merge the high-quality paired reads, and each unique nucleotide sequence was defined as a clonotype. Clonotypes were aligned to IMGT TRBV, TRBD and TRBJ reference segments using MiTCR v1.1. Analysis was restricted to V-J combinations with a frequency above 0.0001, which covered 99.2% of repertoires. A TCS score was defined as the ratio of F50 (clonal expansion) to E x V (chaos), with BLOSUM62-based TCRdist applied between CDR3 peptides within each V-J. Welch's t-statistics and random forest reduced several hundred V-J features to 13, which were used in a naive Bayes classifier (R e1071). The public reads were run again by TCRdb, first through fastp at Q25 and then through MiXCR, and only productive beta chains were kept. Entries that share a CDR3 protein sequence are merged under the most common genes and DNA. The V and J calls were not made by the authors but by TCRdb's processing. The sample has hundreds of thousands of distinct CDR3 sequences on record, about 14% of them singletons. The top ten clonotypes cover roughly 13% of the sample.

CDR3 length: 14 amino acids, cysteine to phenylalanine. Only the CDR3 region is kept as DNA, spanning 42 bases read in frame from base 1. Unmatched junction bases come to 2, with V trimmed by 5 bases and J by 3 bases. CDR1 and CDR2, looked up from the germline V gene, are SGHTA and FQGTGA. Ophthalmopathy patients had moderately to severely active disease, Clinical Activity Score of at least 3, NOSPECS grade of at least 4, and duration under 3 months. The study excluded patients with uncontrolled infections, other autoimmune diseases, pregnancy or lactation. Diagnoses were established on the basis of clinical symptoms, serum thyroxine and TRAb, thyroid ultrasound, and orbital computed tomography. PBMCs were isolated from more than 8 ml of fresh peripheral blood by Ficoll-Paque density gradient centrifugation. Trizol reagent was used to extract total RNA, and RNA quality was then checked on an Agilent 2100 Bioanalyzer.

Source material: blood. This chain is built from TRBV7-3 and TRBJ2-5, with TRBD2 identical over 11 junction bases. The clonotype originates from a man aged 18 to 30 with Graves' ophthalmopathy. The CDR3 here reads CASSKGLAEETQYF. The sequenced DNA is TGTGCCAGCAGCAAGGGACTAGCGGAAGAGACCCAGTACTTC.